The 4 T cell receptor beta chains below come from one sample, sequenced in a study of response to subunit inactivated influenza vaccine. TCRdb re-derived calls from the RT-PCR reads in MiXCR, one entry per CDR3 protein. The data hold roughly 780,000 distinct CDR3 sequences, with around 18% observed a single time. The sequencing here drew on PBMCs from blood, taken around 5 days after vaccination. All receptors derive from a man between 45 and 60 years old who received an inactivated influenza vaccine.

A note on this clonotype: At one end, the junction sequence differs from germline, possibly due to a read error. The V gene is TRBV4-1, the J gene TRBJ2-6, with D possibly being TRBD2 (6 bases). This CDR3 comprises 16 residues. CDR1 MGHRA and CDR2 YSYEKL come from the germline V gene. This CDR3 reads CGSSQPRETGANVLTF. Written as DNA, the CDR3 is TGCGGCAGCAGCCAACCCCGGGAGACAGGGGCCAACGTCCTGACTTTC.

This clonotype was seen ten or more times. The chain uses TRBV4-3 and TRBJ2-7, with TRBD2 identical over 11 bases. Germline values: CDR1 LGHNA, CDR2 YSLEER. The CDR3 extends over 15 amino acids. The V segment lost 0 bases and the J segment 9 bases; nucleotides outside the gene matches: 7. The CDR3 reads CASSQDVLAGGWQYF. The CDR3 DNA reads as TGCGCCAGCAGCCAAGATGTGCTAGCGGGAGGTTGGCAGTACTTC.

The chain is built from TRBV5-4 and TRBJ2-2; maybe TRBD2 (6 bases). CDR1 and CDR2 (germline): SGHNT, YYREEE (reference sequence). The CDR3 length is 16 residues. Trimming pared 4 bases from V and 0 bases from J, leaving 13 bases between. The CDR3 DNA reads as TGTGCCAGCAGCCAGAACCTAGCGACGAACACCGGGGAGCTGTTTTTT. The encoded protein is CASSQNLATNTGELFF.

This clonotype was recorded a few times. V usage is TRBV4-3 and J usage is TRBJ2-1, with a weak D call TRBD2 (5 bases). The CDR3 extends over 15 amino acids. Germline values: CDR1 LGHNA, CDR2 YSLEER. The germline V and J ends were trimmed by 4 bases and 7 bases, with 17 bases remaining between them. The CDR3 here is CASSLRRTPVNEQFF. The CDR3 DNA sequence: TGCGCCAGCAGCCTCCGGAGGACTCCCGTTAATGAGCAGTTCTTC.